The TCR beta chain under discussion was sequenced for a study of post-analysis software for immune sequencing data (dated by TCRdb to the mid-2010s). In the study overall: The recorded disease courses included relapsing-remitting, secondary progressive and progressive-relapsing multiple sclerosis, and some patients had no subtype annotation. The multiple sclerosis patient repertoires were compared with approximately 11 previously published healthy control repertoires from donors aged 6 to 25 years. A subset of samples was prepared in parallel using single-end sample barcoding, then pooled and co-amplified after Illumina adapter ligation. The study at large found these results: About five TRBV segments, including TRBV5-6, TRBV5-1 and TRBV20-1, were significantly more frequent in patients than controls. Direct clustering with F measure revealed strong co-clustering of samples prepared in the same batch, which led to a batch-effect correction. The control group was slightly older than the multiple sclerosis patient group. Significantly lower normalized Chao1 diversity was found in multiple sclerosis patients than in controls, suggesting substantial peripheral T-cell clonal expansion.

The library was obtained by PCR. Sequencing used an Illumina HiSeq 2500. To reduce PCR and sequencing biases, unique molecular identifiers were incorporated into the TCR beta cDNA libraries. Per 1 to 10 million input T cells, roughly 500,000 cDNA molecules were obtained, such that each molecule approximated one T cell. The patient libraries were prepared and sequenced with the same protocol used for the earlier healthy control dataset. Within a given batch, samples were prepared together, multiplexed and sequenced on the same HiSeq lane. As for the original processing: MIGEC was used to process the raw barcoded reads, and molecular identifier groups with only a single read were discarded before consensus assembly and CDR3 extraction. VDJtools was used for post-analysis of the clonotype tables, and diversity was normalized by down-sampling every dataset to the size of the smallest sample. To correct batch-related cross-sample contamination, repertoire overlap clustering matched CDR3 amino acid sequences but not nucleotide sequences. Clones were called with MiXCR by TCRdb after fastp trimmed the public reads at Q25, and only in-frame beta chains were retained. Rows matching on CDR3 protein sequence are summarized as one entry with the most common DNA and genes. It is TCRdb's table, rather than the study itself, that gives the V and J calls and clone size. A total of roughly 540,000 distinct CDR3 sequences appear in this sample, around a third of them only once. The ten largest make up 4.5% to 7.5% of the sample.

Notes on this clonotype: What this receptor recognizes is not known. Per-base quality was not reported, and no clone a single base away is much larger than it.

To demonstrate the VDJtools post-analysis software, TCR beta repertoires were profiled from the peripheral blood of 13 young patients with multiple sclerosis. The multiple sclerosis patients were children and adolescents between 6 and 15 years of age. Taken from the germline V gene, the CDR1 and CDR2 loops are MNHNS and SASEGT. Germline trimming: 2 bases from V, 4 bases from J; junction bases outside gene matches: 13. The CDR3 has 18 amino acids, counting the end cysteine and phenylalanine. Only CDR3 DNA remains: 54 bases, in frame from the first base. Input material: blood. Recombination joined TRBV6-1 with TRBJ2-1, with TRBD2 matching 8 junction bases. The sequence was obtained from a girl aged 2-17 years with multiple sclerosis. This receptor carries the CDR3 CASSERPAAGGLYNEQFF. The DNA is TGTGCCAGCAGTGAAAGGCCCGCGGCGGGGGGCCTATACAATGAGCAGTTCTTC.